The next 13 T cell receptor beta chains were all read from a single sample in a study of shared clonotypes between healthy human individuals. Only in-frame clones appear in the TCRdb table, and some are missing; sequencing was by immunoSEQ multiplex PCR. The sample contains some 200,000 clones, about 65% of which appear only once. The sample comprised memory CD4+ T cells sorted from blood. Subset denoted: CD45RA-negative fraction. Every receptor here comes from a man under 40 in good health.

The sample holds a few counts of this clone. The V and J genes are TRBV27 and TRBJ1-5; TRBD1 aligns across 8 bases. This CDR3 spans 13 amino acids. J lost 4 bases, V lost 6 bases, and 2 bases had no gene match. Germline V CDR1 and CDR2: MNHEY, SMNVEV (reference sequence). The CDR3 here is CASSRDRNQPQHF. The CDR3 DNA sequence: TGTGCCAGCAGCAGGGACAGGAATCAGCCCCAGCATTTT.

The chain has TRBV6-5 and TRBJ2-3; 7 positions match TRBD2. This CDR3 comprises 16 residues. CDR1 is MNHEY, CDR2 SVGAGI, per germline. After removal of 4 bases from V and 1 base from J, the junction contained 8 bases not matched to a gene. CDR3 bases: TGTGCCAGCAGTTTCGGGGGGTTAGTGGGCACAGATACGCAGTATTTT. The encoded protein is CASSFGGLVGTDTQYF.

The sample holds a few counts of this clone. The V call is TRBV7-6, the J call TRBJ2-2, with TRBD2 matching over 15 bases. The germline V gene encodes CDR1 SGHVS and CDR2 FNYEAQ. The length of the CDR3 is 17 residues. The ends lost 3 bases at V and 5 bases at J; junction bases unmatched: 4. CDR3 nucleotide sequence: TGTGCCAGCAGCTTCGGACTAGCGGGAGGGAGGACCGGGGAGCTGTTTTTT. This encodes CASSFGLAGGRTGELFF.

The V call is TRBV19, the J call TRBJ2-7; tentatively, D is TRBD1 (6 bases). The CDR3 contains 16 residues. Germline assignment: CDR1 LNHDA and CDR2 SQIVND (reference sequence). V lost 6 bases to trimming and J lost 2 bases, with 20 bases between them. This CDR3 reads CASSISHPEGAYEQYF. The CDR3 DNA reads TGTGCCAGTAGCATTTCCCATCCCGAGGGGGCCTACGAGCAGTACTTC. The full variable domain, rest sourced from reference TRBV19 and TRBJ2-7, is DGGITQSPKYLFRKEGQNVTLSCEQNLNHDAMYWYRQDPGQGLRLIYYSQIVNDFQKGDIAEGYSVSREKKESFPLTVTSAQKNPTAFYLCASSISHPEGAYEQYFGPGTRLTVT.

The rearrangement joins TRBV7-9 to TRBJ1-4, with 9 bases lining up with TRBD1. V trimming: 5 bases; J trimming: 5 bases; junction bases outside the gene matches: 9. CDR3 length: 16 amino acids. Germline-derived CDR1 and CDR2 are SEHNR and FQNEAQ (reference sequence). This CDR3 reads CASSPNSGTGNEKLFF. The CDR3 DNA reads TGTGCCAGCAGCCCCAACTCCGGGACAGGGAATGAAAAACTGTTTTTT.

V and J are TRBV30 and TRBJ2-5, with D perhaps TRBD2 (7 bases). Germline CDR1 and CDR2: GTSNPN and SVGIG (reference sequence). This CDR3 comprises 16 residues. Trimming stripped 3 bases from V and 4 bases from J, with 21 bases between. The CDR3 nucleotides are TGTGCCTGGAGGCCCACCATGCCGGGGGGCCGAGAGACCCAGTACTTC. It translates to CAWRPTMPGGRETQYF. Variable domain in full (rest from reference TRBV30 and TRBJ2-5): SQTIHQWPATLVQPVGSPLSLECTVEGTSNPNLYWYRQAAGRGLQLLFYSVGIGQISSEVPQNLSASRPQDRQFILSSKKLLLSDSGFYLCAWRPTMPGGRETQYFGPGTRLLVL.

The chain combines TRBV20-1 with TRBJ2-1, with TRBD2 as a possible D gene (5 bases). Deletions cut 3 bases from V and 7 bases from J, with 7 bases between. The germline V gene encodes CDR1 DFQATT and CDR2 SNEGSKA (reference sequence). This CDR3 comprises 11 residues. The CDR3 DNA is TGCAGTGCTAGGGTAGCGAATGAGCAGTTCTTC. The encoded protein is CSARVANEQFF.

The chain links TRBV7-9 to TRBJ2-1; D remains unclear. There are 11 residues in the CDR3. Germline V lookup: CDR1 SEHNR, CDR2 FQNEAQ (reference sequence). Trimming shortened V by 5 bases and J by 10 bases, and 9 bases separated the two germline ends. CDR3 sequence reads: CASSPRLEQFF. In nucleotides, the CDR3 is TGTGCCAGCAGCCCCAGATTGGAGCAGTTCTTC.

This clone was observed at least ten times. The V gene is TRBV5-4, the J gene TRBJ2-7; D is unresolved. Germline V CDR1 and CDR2: SGHNT, YYREEE (reference sequence). V was trimmed by 0 bases and J by 3 bases, leaving 7 bases between them. The CDR3 is made up of 13 amino acids. In DNA, the CDR3 is TGTGCCAGCAGCTTGGAGGCAGACTACGAGCAGTACTTC. Translating gives CASSLEADYEQYF.

This clone was detected once. The chain employs TRBV7-8 and TRBJ2-7; 10 bases align to TRBD1. CDR3 length: 14 amino acids. Losses at the gene ends were 1 base for V and 9 bases for J; bases not matched to a gene: 6. Germline assignment: CDR1 SGHVS and CDR2 FQNEAQ. The CDR3, as DNA: TGTGCCAGCAGCTTAGGGGGACAGGGGATCGGGCAGTACTTC. It translates to CASSLGGQGIGQYF.

The chain uses TRBV9 and TRBJ2-3; D gene ambiguous. The CDR3 has 18 residues. V lost 0 bases and J lost 2, with 19 bases in between. Germline CDR1 is SGDLS and CDR2 is YYNGEE. CDR3 bases: TGTGCCAGCAGCGTAGTCCCGTTAGGAGCGACCGTCACAGATACGCAGTATTTT. Translated, it gives CASSVVPLGATVTDTQYF.

A word on this clone: Its ends do not fully match the called genes, so a read error is possible. This rearrangement joins TRBV5-1 to TRBJ2-7; no clear D. This CDR3 is 14 amino acids long. CDR1 SGHRS and CDR2 YFSETQ come from the germline V gene. DNA for the CDR3: TGCGCCAGCAGCTTGGCCGGTCCCGGCGTCCCCCTCCTCTTC. It yields the protein CASSLAGPGVPLLF.

This sequence joins TRBV6-5 and TRBJ2-7, with D possibly being TRBD1 (5 bases). Deletions cut 4 bases from V and 2 bases from J, with 18 bases between. The CDR3 sequence is 16 residues long. Germline V gene lookup returns CDR1 MNHEY and CDR2 SVGAGI. The CDR3 DNA reads as TGTGCCAGCAGTTCCCTTCGGTTGGGCAGGGCCTACGAGCAGTACTTC. Encoded protein: CASSSLRLGRAYEQYF.